This T cell receptor (beta chain) was observed in a study of blood T cell repertoires in COVID-19. Study-wide context: Spain, Italy and the United States supplied samples that represented acute and convalescent COVID-19. From T cells, B-cell-depleted T cells, or PBMCs came the material, which was cDNA or gDNA.

The CDR3 has 12 amino acids. Trimming removed 8 bases from V and 4 bases from J, with 10 bases in between. In the original processing: Reference gene primers were amplified, and this amplification served to estimate nucleated cell counts. The assay was immunoSEQ multiplex PCR, and TCRdb's table has in-frame clones only and misses some. V, J and clone size derive from that table, while D and trimming were established from the DNA sequence. The sample yields a few hundred thousand clones, about 85% seen once. The source is a woman aged 18-29 years with acute or convalescent COVID-19. This chain connects TRBV12-3 or TRBV12-4 to TRBJ2-3; the D gene is possibly TRBD1 (7 bases). Sequencing was carried out using peripheral blood. CDR3 sequence: CASRGTADTQYF. CDR3 bases: TGTGCCAGCCGGGGGACAGCAGATACGCAGTATTTT.